This T cell receptor beta chain was sequenced during a study of shared T cell receptors in the human thymus. Measured with immunoSEQ multiplex PCR; TCRdb has only the in-frame clones, and not every one. The table lists roughly 700,000 clones, roughly 90% of them singletons. The CDR3 has 17 amino acids. The germline V gene encodes CDR1 SGDLS and CDR2 YYNGEE. Trimming pared 0 bases from V and 3 bases from J, leaving 16 bases between. This sample also appeared in a second study, on human thymus T cells. As reported in that work: Thymic material originated from resections removed in the course of corrective heart surgery. Within thymic and blood repertoires, V and J gene usage appeared to be biased.

The sequence was collected from a boy under two years old with a congenital heart defect. Specimen: thymocytes. The rearrangement links TRBV9 to TRBJ2-1, with D maybe TRBD1 (6 bases). CDR3 sequence: CASSVGLRGSYYNEQFF. The CDR3 nucleotides read TGTGCCAGCAGCGTAGGATTAAGGGGGAGCTACTACAATGAGCAGTTCTTC.